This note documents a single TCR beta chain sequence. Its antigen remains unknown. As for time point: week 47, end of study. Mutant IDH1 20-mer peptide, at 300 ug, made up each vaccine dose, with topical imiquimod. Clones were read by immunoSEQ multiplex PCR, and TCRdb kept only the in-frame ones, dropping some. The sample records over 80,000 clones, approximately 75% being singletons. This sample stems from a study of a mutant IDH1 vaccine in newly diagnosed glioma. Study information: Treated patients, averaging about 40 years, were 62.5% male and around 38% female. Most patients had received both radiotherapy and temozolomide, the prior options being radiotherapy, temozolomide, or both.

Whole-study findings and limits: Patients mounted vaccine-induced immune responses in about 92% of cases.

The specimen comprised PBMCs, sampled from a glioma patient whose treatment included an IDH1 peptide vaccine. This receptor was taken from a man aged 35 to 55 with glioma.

The CDR3 region has the DNA TGTGCCAGCAGCTTAGGGGGCGGAAGGGCCTATCCCACAGATACGCAGTATTTT. Protein product: CASSLGGGRAYPTDTQYF. This rearrangement joins TRBV7-8 to TRBJ2-3; tentative D call: TRBD1 (5 bases). Per the germline V gene, CDR1 is SGHVS and CDR2 is FQNEAQ. The CDR3 loop spans 18 amino acids. Between the trimmed V and J ends, which lost 1 base and 2 bases, there was a span of 19 bases.